Following are 20 T cell receptor beta chains from one sample sequenced in a study of blood T cell repertoires in COVID-19. Data came from immunoSEQ multiplex PCR; TCRdb stores just in-frame clones and leaves some out. The table lists about 20,000 clones, approximately 79% of them singletons. The source material was peripheral blood. The receptors here all came from a man older than 75 with acute or convalescent COVID-19.

The chain combines TRBV7-9 with TRBJ2-6; 8 bases fit TRBD1. V was clipped by 6 bases and J by 2 bases; unmatched bases: 9. The CDR3 runs 17 residues. Germline lookup yields CDR1 SEHNR and CDR2 FQNEAQ (reference sequence). The CDR3 nucleotides read TGTGCCAGCAGAGGACAGGGTCAGCTAGCTGGGGCCAACGTCCTGACTTTC. Residues: CASRGQGQLAGANVLTF.

The J gene is TRBJ1-1, the V gene TRBV9, with D tentatively TRBD1 (5 bases). Germline V gene sequence: CDR1 SGDLS, CDR2 YYNGEE. Trimming left V 4 bases short and J 0 bases short, with 10 bases between. This CDR3 is 14 amino acids long. CDR3 amino acids: CASSWGGVNTEAFF. CDR3 nucleotide sequence: TGTGCCAGCAGCTGGGGGGGAGTGAACACTGAAGCTTTCTTT.

The chain has TRBV24-1 and TRBJ2-6, with 7 bases that match TRBD1. V shed 5 bases, J shed 0 bases, and the junction held 12 bases outside the gene matches. The CDR3 loop spans 19 amino acids. Germline CDR1 is KGHDR and CDR2 is SFDVKD. The CDR3 DNA follows: TGTGCCACCAGTGCCACCCTGGGGACAGCCAGCTCTGGGGCCAACGTCCTGACTTTC. Translation: CATSATLGTASSGANVLTF.

V usage is TRBV7-9 and J usage is TRBJ1-5; D is unclear. There are 14 residues in the CDR3. V was shortened by 1 base and J by 3 bases, with 7 bases between the two germline ends. The germline gives CDR1 SEHNR, CDR2 FQNEAQ (reference sequence). This chain's CDR3 is CASSLGQINQPQHF. CDR3 DNA sequence: TGTGCCAGCAGCTTAGGCCAGATCAATCAGCCCCAGCATTTT. The full variable domain, in which reference TRBV7-9 and TRBJ1-5 provide the parts outside the CDR3, is DTGVSQNPRHKITKRGQNVTFRCDPISEHNRLYWYRQTLGQGPEFLTYFQNEAQLEKSRLLSDRFSAERPKGSFSTLEIQRTEQGDSAMYLCASSLGQINQPQHFGDGTRLSIL.

The rearrangement joins TRBV13 to TRBJ1-1, with D possibly being TRBD1 (6 bases). The ends were cut back, 1 base at V and 0 bases at J, with 18 bases in the middle. This CDR3 is built from 18 residues. Germline CDR1 reads PRHDT; CDR2 reads FYEKMQ (reference sequence). DNA for the CDR3: TGTGCCAGCAGCTTAGATGCATTCGGACAGACTATGAACACTGAAGCTTTCTTT. It encodes CASSLDAFGQTMNTEAFF.

This chain joins TRBV7-9 and TRBJ1-2; 8 bases agree with TRBD1. Losses at the gene ends were 5 bases for V and 6 bases for J; bases not matched to a gene: 8. Per the germline V gene, CDR1 is SEHNR and CDR2 is FQNEAQ (reference sequence). This CDR3 is built from 14 residues. CDR3 protein: CASSRGQGRDGYTF. In DNA form, the CDR3 reads TGTGCCAGCAGCCGAGGACAGGGCCGGGATGGCTACACCTTC.

The chain links TRBV5-3 to TRBJ2-1; 10 bases agree with TRBD2. TRBV5-3 is sorted into the ORF group, with uncertain function. V shed 7 bases and J 8 bases; nucleotides not matched to a gene: 12. This CDR3 comprises 15 residues. CDR3 nucleotide sequence: TGTGCCAGATGCGATCCTAGCGGGAGAGGGGATGAGCAGTTCTTC. It specifies CARCDPSGRGDEQFF.

V and J are TRBV6-1 and TRBJ1-1; D is unresolved. This CDR3 has 13 amino acids. V was shortened by 0 bases and J by 6 bases, with 8 bases between the two germline ends. Germline CDR1 is MNHNS and CDR2 is SASEGT. This chain's CDR3 is CASSEAPVSEAFF. The DNA of the CDR3 is TGTGCCAGCAGTGAAGCGCCAGTGTCTGAAGCTTTCTTT.

The rearrangement joins TRBV4-3 to TRBJ2-7; D might be TRBD1 (5 bases). The CDR3 runs to 15 residues. In germline, CDR1 is LGHNA, CDR2 YSLEER. Trimming took off 0 bases at V and 1 base at J, with 10 bases between the two ends. This CDR3 is CASSQEPAGSYEQYF. The CDR3 DNA is TGCGCCAGCAGCCAAGAACCGGCAGGGTCCTACGAGCAGTACTTC.

The chain is built from TRBV19 and TRBJ1-1; TRBD1 is a possible D gene (5 bases). CDR1 is LNHDA, CDR2 SQIVND, per germline (reference sequence). The length of the CDR3 is 14 residues. V dropped 6 bases and J dropped 0 bases, with 11 bases sitting between them. For the CDR3, the DNA is TGTGCCAGTAGCCCTACGACAGTGAACACTGAAGCTTTCTTT. The encoded protein is CASSPTTVNTEAFF.

The V and J genes are TRBV15 and TRBJ2-3; TRBD2 aligns across 8 bases. The V gene's germline CDR1 is LNHNV and CDR2 YYDKDF (reference sequence). Losses at the gene ends were 4 bases for V and 2 bases for J; bases not matched to a gene: 5. This CDR3 has 15 residues. CDR3 in DNA: TGTGCCACCAGCACCCGAGCGGGGGACACAGATACGCAGTATTTT. It encodes CATSTRAGDTDTQYF.

This clone was found a few times. V and J are TRBV19 and TRBJ2-3; the D gene is possibly TRBD1 (6 bases). The CDR3 is made up of 15 amino acids. The V gene lost 3 bases and the J gene lost 4 bases, with 14 bases spanning the gap. Germline V gene data show CDR1 as LNHDA and CDR2 as SQIVND (reference sequence). The CDR3 here is CASSITVQGADTQYF. The CDR3 DNA follows: TGTGCCAGTAGTATTACCGTACAGGGCGCAGATACGCAGTATTTT.

The chain carries TRBV7-2 and TRBJ1-1; 9 nucleotides match TRBD1. The germline V gene encodes CDR1 SGHTA and CDR2 FQGNSA. This CDR3 is built from 15 residues. The ends lost 4 bases at V and 4 bases at J; junction bases unmatched: 7. CDR3 loop: CASSSRGQGFTEAFF. The CDR3 nucleotides read TGTGCCAGCAGCTCCCGGGGACAGGGATTCACTGAAGCTTTCTTT.

The chain joins TRBV24-1 to TRBJ2-7; a weak D match, TRBD2 (5 bases). The germline CDR1 and CDR2 sequences are KGHDR and SFDVKD. This CDR3 is 13 amino acids long. V lost 7 bases, J lost 1 base, and 10 bases lay in between. The CDR3 DNA follows: TGTGCCACCAGGCCCGGGGATTCCTACGAGCAGTACTTC. It encodes CATRPGDSYEQYF.

The chain employs TRBV25-1 and TRBJ1-5; TRBD1 matches 8 bases. The CDR3 has 16 residues. V lost 2 bases to trimming and J lost 1 base; unmatched junction nucleotides: 4. Per germline, CDR1 MGHDK and CDR2 SYGVNS. The CDR3 nucleotides read TGTGCCAGCAGTGAAAACAGGGGGTTGAGCAATCAGCCCCAGCATTTT. Its translation is CASSENRGLSNQPQHF.

V and J are TRBV30 and TRBJ1-1; D call uncertain. CDR1 is GTSNPN, CDR2 SVGIG, per germline (reference sequence). The V gene lost 4 bases and the J gene lost 4 bases, with 13 bases spanning the gap. This CDR3 is 13 amino acids long. Here the CDR3 DNA reads TGTGCCTGGACCCGCAGTACGGGCACTGAAGCTTTCTTT. It specifies CAWTRSTGTEAFF.

The chain links TRBV21-1 to TRBJ1-5; TRBD1 is taken as the D call from the table, unchecked against the DNA. TRBV21-1 is described as a pseudogene. The CDR3 loop spans 21 amino acids. The DNA for the CDR3 is TGTGCCAGCAGCAAAGCGCTTTGCCCCACTATTGGGGACAGGGAGAATCAGCCCCAGCATTTT. It encodes CASSKALCPTIGDRENQPQHF.

CDR3 in DNA: TGCGCCAGCAGCCAAGATCCGGCAGGGGGTCTTATCTACGAGCAGTACTTC. Translation gives CASSQDPAGGLIYEQYF. J is TRBJ2-7 and V is TRBV4-3, with 7 bases fitting TRBD1. Germline V gene sequence: CDR1 LGHNA, CDR2 YSLEER. The CDR3 is 17 residues long. J lost 3 bases, V lost 0 bases, and 11 bases had no gene match.

The chain couples TRBV7-9 to TRBJ1-2; weak D call: TRBD1 (5 bases). Germline values: CDR1 SEHNR, CDR2 FQNEAQ (reference sequence). Trimming pared 4 bases from V and 4 bases from J, leaving 16 bases between. This CDR3 comprises 15 residues. The CDR3 here is CASSSNFPGPYGYTF. The CDR3 nucleotides read TGTGCCAGCAGCTCGAATTTCCCAGGGCCCTATGGCTACACCTTC.

The J gene is TRBJ2-5, the V gene TRBV5-1, with 9 bases lining up with TRBD1. The CDR3 sequence is 15 residues long. Trimming removed 0 bases from V and 5 bases from J; junction bases left unmatched: 5. The germline V gene has CDR1 SGHRS and CDR2 YFSETQ. The CDR3 nucleotides are TGCGCCAGCAGCTTGGCACAGGGGGCGGGGGAGACCCAGTACTTC. It encodes CASSLAQGAGETQYF. The whole variable domain, filled in from reference TRBV5-1 and TRBJ2-5, reads KAGVTQTPRYLIKTRGQQVTLSCSPISGHRSVSWYQQTPGQGLQFLFEYFSETQRNKGNFPGRFSGRQFSNSRSEMNVSTLELGDSALYLCASSLAQGAGETQYFGPGTRLLVL.